This passage covers 8 T cell receptor beta chains from one sample sequenced in a study of T cell repertoires in cytomegalovirus infection (dated by TCRdb to 2018 to 2020). These reads were obtained on an Illumina HiSeq 1500. The public reads were run again by TCRdb, first through fastp at Q25 and then through MiXCR, and only productive beta chains were kept. Entries are consolidated by CDR3 protein sequence, retaining the most common genes and DNA. The sample table lists more than 150,000 distinct CDR3 sequences, roughly 19% of them with a count of one. The ten largest clones take up around 3.1% of the sample. Sequencing was carried out using PBMCs. The receptors were sampled from a human donor in good health (CMV status not recorded). Some clones in this sample may be carry-over from other donors' samples.

J is TRBJ2-1 and V is TRBV2; 8 nucleotides align to TRBD2. This CDR3 has 16 residues. The V gene end was trimmed by 2 bases and the J gene end by 2 bases; junction bases not matched to a gene: 5. Germline V CDR1 and CDR2: SNHLY, FYNNEI. CDR3 bases: TGTGCCAGCAGTGAAAAGGGCGGGGGGACCTACAATGAGCAGTTCTTC. It specifies CASSEKGGGTYNEQFF.

The genes are TRBV6-2 or TRBV6-3 and TRBJ1-5; weak D call: TRBD1 (5 bases). Germline assignment: CDR1 MNHEY and CDR2 SVGEGT. The V end lost 6 bases, the J end lost 4 bases, and 22 bases lay between the germline ends. This CDR3 is built from 17 residues. CDR3 amino acids: CASRPIQDSRINQPQHF. As DNA, the CDR3 is TGTGCCAGCAGACCTATTCAAGACAGCCGCATAAATCAGCCCCAGCATTTT.

This clonotype was recorded a few times. The chain recombines TRBV20-1 with TRBJ2-7, with a possible D match to TRBD1 (5 bases). The CDR3 is made up of 15 amino acids. Germline CDR1 and CDR2: DFQATT and SNEGSKA (reference sequence). V shed 0 bases and J shed 2 bases, with 14 bases lying between them. The CDR3 loop is CSARDPGASTYEQYF. In DNA form, the CDR3 reads TGCAGTGCTAGAGATCCTGGGGCGAGTACCTACGAGCAGTACTTC.

This clonotype occurred a few times. The chain joins TRBV9 to TRBJ1-1; D is undetermined. CDR3 length equals 14 residues. V was pared by 0 bases and J by 8 bases, with 14 bases between. From germline, CDR1 is SGDLS and CDR2 YYNGEE. The CDR3 coding sequence is TGTGCCAGCAGCGTAGGTCAGGCGAGGATCGAAGCTTTCTTT. It specifies CASSVGQARIEAFF.

This clonotype occurred many times. In DNA form, the CDR3 reads TGTGCCAGCAACACCGACCCGAATGTACAGGGTATGGAGACCCAGTACTTC. Its translation: CASNTDPNVQGMETQYF. The chain carries TRBV6-5 and TRBJ2-5; D might be TRBD1 (6 bases). Germline V gene data show CDR1 as MNHEY and CDR2 as SVGAGI. The CDR3 loop spans 17 amino acids. Trimming took off 7 bases at V and 5 bases at J, with 26 bases between the two ends.

This clonotype was seen a few times. The chain has TRBV28 and TRBJ2-7; a possible D gene is TRBD1 (6 bases). The CDR3 sequence is 17 residues long. Trimming removed 2 bases at V and 5 bases at J, with 22 bases between. Germline V gene lookup returns CDR1 MDHEN and CDR2 SYDVKM. The CDR3 sequence: CASSLSFFRAGANEQYF. The CDR3 DNA reads as TGTGCCAGCAGTTTAAGCTTTTTTAGGGCAGGGGCTAACGAGCAGTACTTC.

The chain carries TRBV12-3 or TRBV12-4 and TRBJ1-2; 7 bases align to TRBD1. J was trimmed by 0 bases and V by 6 bases; bases with no gene match: 4. The CDR3 extends over 14 amino acids. In DNA, the CDR3 is TGTGCCAGCAGCCCCGGGACAGCTAACTATGGCTACACCTTC. Translated, it gives CASSPGTANYGYTF.

This clonotype was observed a handful of times. The rearrangement joins TRBV6-2 or TRBV6-3 to TRBJ1-1, with no clear D. The length of the CDR3 is 11 residues. Germline loops: CDR1 MNHEY, CDR2 SVGEGT. With 5 bases removed from V and 5 bases from J, the gap between germline ends came to 6 bases. CDR3 DNA: TGTGCCAGCAGTCAGAGGACTGAAGCTTTCTTT. It yields the protein CASSQRTEAFF.